This TCR beta chain is drawn from a study of cytomegalovirus exposure and HLA in healthy donors listed by TCRdb under 2017. As for the study more broadly: An earlier analysis of several hundred of the donors reported 250 to 300 Gb of sequence data and 117 million unique TCR beta sequences from some 180 million T cells. Every repertoire in the discovery cohort had been generated on one and the same sequencing platform. Among the roughly 400 genotyped donors, 75% to 90% belonged to the genetic ancestry cluster associated with self-reported Caucasian donors. The study aimed to test whether signatures of past pathogen exposure could be identified by cataloging public T cell receptors. To study patterns of TCR occurrence, a later analysis re-analyzed previously published TCR beta repertoires from several hundred donors and added high-resolution HLA genotyping. HLA typing included class I and class II loci at four-digit resolution. The later analysis used no new phenotypic data to find candidate immune exposures, relying instead on TCR beta sequences and their occurrence across donors. An early release that covered fewer than 800 HLA-typed donors contained approximately 300 gigabases of sequencing data and about 93 million unique TCR sequences. In addition to the first cohort of 500 to 850 subjects, a separate validation cohort of approximately 130 different subjects was used. On average, around 230,000 unique TCR beta nucleotide sequences were sequenced per donor among about 400 genotyped donors of the cohort, with approximately 18% of those sequences being non-productive. Using immunosequencing, the study profiled T cell repertoires from approximately 700 subjects and related those repertoires to cytomegalovirus serostatus. The number of donors typed differed by locus, with 629-630 for A, B, C, DRB1 and DQB1, around 560 for DQA1, over 600 for DPA1, and some 450 for DPB1. To predict cytomegalovirus infection status, the study combined high-throughput TCR immunosequencing, statistical association of individual TCRs with disease status, and machine learning. Alongside the repertoire data, information on donor age, sex, ethnicity and CMV serostatus was compiled. An earlier analysis of nearly 600 of the donors applied high-throughput TCR beta sequencing to assess whether each TCR beta V gene segment acted as functional or pseudogenic. A later genetic analysis used genome-wide SNP genotypes for about 60% of the 666 donors, treating that subset as a discovery cohort. Four to six DR-DQ haplotypes were handled as single units for association and clustering, since linkage in the cohort was strong.

To prepare the library, the immunoSEQ multiplex PCR assay was applied. A mixture of 60 forward primers for TCR Vbeta segments and 13 reverse primers for TCR Jbeta segments was used in the multiplex PCR. The CDR3 region of rearranged TCR beta genes was amplified from genomic DNA with a multiplex PCR assay. Amplified TCR beta libraries were sequenced as 87-base-pair reads on the Illumina HiSeq System. The authors processed their data as follows. A later analysis counted some 80 million unique TCR beta chains across the roughly 700 repertoires, and 9 million to 14 million of these chains were shared by at least two donors. A nearest-neighbor algorithm error-corrected the raw reads and collapsed the reads into unique sequences, merging closely related sequences to remove PCR and sequencing errors. Alignment of CDR3 sequences to IMGT reference sequences was used to assign V, D and J gene segments. For a sequence to be retained, a match of at least six nucleotides was required to both a V gene segment and a J gene segment. Rearrangements were classified as productive when the CDR3 lacked stop codons and remained in frame with V and J, and all other rearrangements were classified as non-productive. Following IMGT convention, CDR3 was defined as the stretch from the second conserved V-encoded cysteine to the conserved J-encoded phenylalanine. The earlier analysis of about 570 of the donors excluded any sequence lacking an unambiguous match to a single V gene segment. An earlier analysis of approximately 590 of the donors called V segments functional above 56.7% productive rearrangements and segregating when the between-donor standard deviation exceeded 5%. To diagnose cytomegalovirus status from the catalog of TCR beta chain sequences, a statistical classification framework was built. In a later analysis, V and J genes were assigned by comparing TCR nucleotide sequences against IMGT/GENE-DB human TR gene sequences. Using the TCRdist pipeline, a later analysis assigned CDR3 sequences along with most-parsimonious VDJ recombination scenarios. In a later analysis, every TCR beta chain was defined by the combination of its CDR3 amino acid sequence and its V-gene family, and reads without a unique V-gene family were dropped. A later analysis removed 500 to 600 highly shared, low-generation-probability nucleotide sequences to deal with suspected cross-contamination and a sequencing artifact. For each public chain, a later analysis derived a clonal expansion index from normalized ranks of inferred template counts within each repertoire. Generation probabilities in a later analysis came from a VDJ recombination model fitted to out-of-frame rearrangements, and those results were checked against IGoR. A later analysis scored TCR-TCR, TCR-HLA and TCR-CMV co-occurrence with hypergeometric tests, applying a repertoire-size bias correction to TCR pairs. False discovery rates were estimated in a later analysis by permuting HLA or CMV assignments 20 times. In a later analysis, co-occurring TCRs were grouped with DBSCAN, and TCRdist sequence similarity was added when clustering was performed within HLA-allele-positive subsets. Co-occurrence clustering excluded repertoires with fewer than 30,000 or more than 120,000 public chains, plus five with anomalous nucleotide sharing. What TCRdb holds here is the immuneACCESS table cut down to in-frame rearrangements. Part of the clones is not present; checked against another copy, under half of the missing clones reflect an unresolved V gene, and the others are unexplained. V and J calls and clone size come straight from that table; D and trimming were deduced from the DNA. This sample holds tens of thousands of clones; 60% to 85% were observed only once. The top ten hold around 12% of the sample.

Results and caveats for the whole study, not just this receptor: A few of the identified cytomegalovirus-associated TCR beta chains were confirmed in vitro to be specific for cytomegalovirus antigens. When HLA alleles, especially DR and DQ, strongly co-occurred, attributing TCR associations to individual alleles was difficult. An earlier analysis of approximately 530 of the donors showed that most TCR beta V segments appeared in productive rearrangements either about 87% or about 30% of the time, which broadly matched IMGT annotations. Because HLA typing was missing for some donors at each locus, association tests included only the typed subset. The authors suggested that the approach could potentially be extended to other disease states and immunological phenotypes. In a later analysis, TCR association rates were found to vary across HLA loci, with the most associated TCRs seen for DRB1 alleles and the fewest for HLA-C alleles. Some IMGT-functional V segments, including TRBV6-2 and TRBV6-3, could not be distinguished by the 87-base-pair reads and were therefore excluded. Linkage disequilibrium might explain the correlated functional status among segregating V segments, but an unknown experimental factor could not be excluded. Most TCR sequences were seen in very few donors, while some public TCRs were found in many individuals. A further reported finding was that TCR beta sequences accurately predicted the HLA-A and HLA-B alleles for most subjects in the first cohort. The earlier analysis of 587 of the donors excluded approximately 15 rarely observed V segments, including chromosome 9 orphons, because counts were too low. Immune exposure information for the cohort was limited to CMV serostatus. According to a later genetic analysis, donors in an Asian-associated ancestry cluster had fewer N-insertions in productive TCRs than the approximately 690-donor mean. In a later analysis, HLA-associated TCR beta chains showed more clonal expansion and lower generation probabilities than non-associated chains that were equally common. Most CMV-associated TCR beta chains appeared to be HLA-restricted in a later analysis, and the HLA associations seemed to be driven largely by CMV exposure. In both the original and validation cohorts, the classifier was reported to diagnose cytomegalovirus status with high specificity and sensitivity. The sequencing pipeline was judged likely to have produced a cluster of highly shared sequence variants as a technical artifact. Only TCR beta chains were sequenced in this cohort, and the absence of alpha or paired-chain data limited detectable features. A later analysis associated about 17,000 TCR beta sequences with specific HLA alleles at a false discovery rate of 0.05. In a later genetic analysis, a missense DCLRE1C variant was associated with V-gene and J-gene trimming of TCR beta chains, and the association was replicated in an independent cohort. Several of the top co-occurrence clusters appeared to be linked to parvovirus B19, influenza, CMV and Epstein-Barr virus, according to a later analysis. A total of fewer than 200 TCR beta chains were listed by the study as associated with cytomegalovirus. The presence/absence analyses assumed that sequencing depth was roughly uniform across donors, and that assumption may not be true.

About this clone itself: The clone's antigen remains unknown. Nothing much larger sits one base from this clone, and base qualities are not available.

The CDR3 has 16 amino acids, counting the end cysteine and phenylalanine. The sequence is cut down to CDR3 DNA, 48 bases in frame from base 1. The germline V gene gives CDR1 as MDHEN and CDR2 as SYDVKM. The cohort comprised approximately 700 healthy bone marrow donors. Cohort members were all nominally healthy when sampled, although unrecorded immune exposures were likely present. The donor tested CMV seronegative and was one of the 352 seronegative cohort members. Each donor provided a peripheral blood sample, and peripheral blood mononuclear cells were used for TCR beta sequencing. The Qiagen DNeasy Blood Extraction Kit was used to extract genomic DNA from the blood cell samples.

Sequenced: PBMCs. The rearrangement combines TRBV28 with TRBJ2-5, with a tentative D gene TRBD1 over 6 matching bases. The last part of the DNA fits TRBJ2-7 better; the J call may be wrong. The TCR sequence derives from a man between 65 and 85 years old in good health and CMV-seronegative. The bases are TGTGCCAGCAGTTTGGGATTTGTGAGGGGGACCTACGAGCAGTACTTC. It encodes CASSLGFVRGTYEQYF.